This T cell receptor beta chain was sequenced for a study of PD-1 blockade in classical Hodgkin lymphoma. The data were produced by immunoSEQ multiplex PCR, yet TCRdb's version contains in-frame clones alone and is incomplete. The repertoire holds 20,000 to 25,000 clones, with about 94% as singletons. This clone has a single count. The antigen remains undetermined. Whole-study findings and limits: Healthy donors reportedly exceeded newly diagnosed patients in baseline TCR diversity. Repertoire differences have undefined causes, possibly disease activity or prior therapy.

Germline assignment: CDR1 MGHDK and CDR2 SYGVNS. The V gene lost 1 base and the J gene lost 3 bases, with 6 bases spanning the gap. The CDR3 runs 14 residues. Time point reported: newly diagnosed, previously untreated cHL patient sample. PBMCs representing newly diagnosed, untreated classical Hodgkin lymphoma functioned as the comparison. V usage is TRBV25-1 and J usage is TRBJ2-2; the D gene is possibly TRBD1 (5 bases). This clonotype originated in a human donor with classical Hodgkin lymphoma. The specimen sequenced was peripheral blood mononuclear cells (PBMCs). The CDR3 DNA reads TGTGCCAGCAGTGAATCCAGGGACACCGGGGAGCTGTTTTTT. This codes for CASSESRDTGELFF.